This T cell receptor (beta chain) emerged from a study of CD8 T cells in ankylosing spondylitis. Study findings and constraints: Clones linked to disease, bearing a CD8+ phenotype, were relatively rare in peripheral blood. Within matched ankylosing spondylitis synovial fluid, disease-linked clones were reportedly significantly enriched.

Each CDR3 protein gets one entry after TCRdb re-called the 5' RACE reads with MiXCR. Here the sample spans some 220,000 distinct CDR3 sequences, roughly a tenth being singletons. Germline values: CDR1 MDHEN, CDR2 SYDVKM. V was shortened by 3 bases and J by 0 bases, with 12 bases between the two germline ends. The CDR3 has 15 amino acids. This clonotype was seen at least ten times. Its antigen is undetermined. The TCR originated in a male donor with ankylosing spondylitis or in good health (not recorded which). J is TRBJ2-7 and V is TRBV28, with unresolved D. The sequenced sample consisted of blood, either unsorted or a sorted T cell fraction (not recorded which). As DNA, the CDR3 is TGTGCCAGCAGTTTCCCGGACGACTTCTCCTACGAGCAGTACTTC. Translated: CASSFPDDFSYEQYF.